Listed here is a single TCR beta chain. Its antigen is unknown. PCR involved 60 Vbeta and 13 Jbeta primers. This table comes from immunoSEQ multiplex PCR, and its TCRdb copy is limited to in-frame clones, with some not included. The sample contains under 150,000 clones, under 90% of which appear only once. The V and J ends lost 3 bases and 3 bases respectively, with 10 bases between them. From germline, CDR1 is SGHNT and CDR2 YYREEE (reference sequence). The CDR3 extends over 13 amino acids. This specimen belongs to a study of cytomegalovirus exposure and HLA in healthy donors. Study at large: The study's early data release held tens of millions of unique TCRs from HLA-typed donors. In terms of ancestry, the Caucasian-associated cluster contained roughly four fifths of the 398 genotyped donors.

General study findings and limits: It was reported that TCR beta sequences correctly inferred the HLA-A and HLA-B alleles for most subjects.

The receptor was derived from a male donor in good health and CMV-seronegative. The sequencing input was PBMCs. This sequence joins TRBV5-4 and TRBJ2-7; no clear D. This CDR3 is CASSYQNSYEQYF. CDR3 DNA sequence: TGTGCCAGCAGCTATCAAAATAGCTACGAGCAGTACTTC.